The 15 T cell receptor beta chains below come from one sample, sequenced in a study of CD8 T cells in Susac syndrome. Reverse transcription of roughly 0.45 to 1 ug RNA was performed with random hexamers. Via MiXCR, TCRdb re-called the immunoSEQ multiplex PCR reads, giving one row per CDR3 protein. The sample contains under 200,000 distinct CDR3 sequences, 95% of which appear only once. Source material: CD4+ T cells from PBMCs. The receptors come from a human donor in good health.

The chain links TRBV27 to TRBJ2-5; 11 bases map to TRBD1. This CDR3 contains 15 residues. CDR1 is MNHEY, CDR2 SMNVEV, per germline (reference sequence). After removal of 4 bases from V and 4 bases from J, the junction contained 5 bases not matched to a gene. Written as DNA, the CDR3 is TGTGCCAGCAGTTCTGGACAGGGGGCGCGAGAGACCCAGTACTTC. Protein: CASSSGQGARETQYF.

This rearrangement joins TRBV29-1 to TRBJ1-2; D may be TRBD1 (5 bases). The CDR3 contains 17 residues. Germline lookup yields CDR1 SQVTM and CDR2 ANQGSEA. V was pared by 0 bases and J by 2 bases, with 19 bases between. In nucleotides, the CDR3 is TGCAGCGTTGAAGAAAGAGGAGTTGTGGGGACGAACTATGGCTACACCTTC. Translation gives CSVEERGVVGTNYGYTF.

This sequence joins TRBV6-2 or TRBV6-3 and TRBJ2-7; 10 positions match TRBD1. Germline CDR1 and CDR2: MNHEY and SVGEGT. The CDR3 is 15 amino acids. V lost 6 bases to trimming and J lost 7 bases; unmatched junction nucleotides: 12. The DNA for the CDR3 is TGTGCCAGCAGCCGACCGGGACAGGGGCCTGTTGAGCAGTACGTC. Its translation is CASSRPGQGPVEQYV.

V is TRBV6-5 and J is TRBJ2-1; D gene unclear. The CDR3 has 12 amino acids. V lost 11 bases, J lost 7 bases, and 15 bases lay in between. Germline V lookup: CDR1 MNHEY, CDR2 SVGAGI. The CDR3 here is CAAHKGPNEQFF. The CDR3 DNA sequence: TGTGCCGCTCACAAAGGCCCTAATGAGCAGTTCTTC.

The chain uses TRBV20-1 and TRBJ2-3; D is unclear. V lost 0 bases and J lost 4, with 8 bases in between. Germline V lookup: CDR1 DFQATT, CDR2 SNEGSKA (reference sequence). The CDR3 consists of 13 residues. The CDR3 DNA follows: TGCAGTGCTAGAGACCCCCCGGCAGATACGCAGTATTTT. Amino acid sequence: CSARDPPADTQYF.

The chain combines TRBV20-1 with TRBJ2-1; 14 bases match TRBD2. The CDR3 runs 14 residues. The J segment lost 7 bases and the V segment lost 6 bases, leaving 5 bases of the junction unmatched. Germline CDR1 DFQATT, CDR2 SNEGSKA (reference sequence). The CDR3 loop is CSAMTSGRVNEQFF. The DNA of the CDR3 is TGCAGTGCCATGACTAGCGGGAGGGTTAATGAGCAGTTCTTC.

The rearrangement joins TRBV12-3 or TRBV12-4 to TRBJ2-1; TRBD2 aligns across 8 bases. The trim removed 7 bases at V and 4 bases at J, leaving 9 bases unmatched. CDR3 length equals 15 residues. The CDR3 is CASTPGRGWYNEQFF. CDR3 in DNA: TGTGCCAGCACCCCCGGGAGGGGGTGGTACAATGAGCAGTTCTTC.

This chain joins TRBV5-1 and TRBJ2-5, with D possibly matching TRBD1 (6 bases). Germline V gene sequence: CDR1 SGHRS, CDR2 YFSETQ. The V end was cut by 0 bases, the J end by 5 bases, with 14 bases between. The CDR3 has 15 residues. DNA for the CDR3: TGCGCCAGCAGCTTGGCAGGGGCCATTGGTGAGACCCAGTACTTC. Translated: CASSLAGAIGETQYF.

CDR3 region: CASSLAPYAGAGDTQYF. DNA for the CDR3: TGTGCCAGCAGCTTAGCTCCATATGCGGGGGCGGGGGATACGCAGTATTTT. This chain connects TRBV11-2 to TRBJ2-3, with TRBD2 as a possible D gene (7 bases). V lost 1 base and J 6 bases, leaving 20 bases between the germline ends. The length of the CDR3 is 17 residues. Per germline, CDR1 SGHAT and CDR2 FQNNGV. Based on the CDR3 plus reference TRBV11-2 and TRBJ2-3, the full variable domain is EAGVAQSPRYKIIEKRQSVAFWCNPISGHATLYWYQQILGQGPKLLIQFQNNGVVDDSQLPKDRFSAERLKGVDSTLKIQPAKLEDSAVYLCASSLAPYAGAGDTQYFGPGTRLTVL.

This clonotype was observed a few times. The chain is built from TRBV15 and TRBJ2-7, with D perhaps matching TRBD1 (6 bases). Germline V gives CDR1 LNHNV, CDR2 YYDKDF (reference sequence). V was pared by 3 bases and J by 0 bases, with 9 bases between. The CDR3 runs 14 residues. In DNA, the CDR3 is TGTGCCACCAGCAGGGACAGTTCCTCCTACGAGCAGTACTTC. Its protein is CATSRDSSSYEQYF.

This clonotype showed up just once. CDR3 DNA sequence: TGTGCCAGCAGCTTAAAGGGACAAGAGACCCAGTACTTC. It translates to CASSLKGQETQYF. This chain connects TRBV7-9 to TRBJ2-5; D gene unclear. The length of the CDR3 is 13 residues. The ends were cut back, 2 bases at V and 2 bases at J, with 6 bases in the middle. The germline CDR1 and CDR2 sequences are SEHNR and FQNEAQ (reference sequence).

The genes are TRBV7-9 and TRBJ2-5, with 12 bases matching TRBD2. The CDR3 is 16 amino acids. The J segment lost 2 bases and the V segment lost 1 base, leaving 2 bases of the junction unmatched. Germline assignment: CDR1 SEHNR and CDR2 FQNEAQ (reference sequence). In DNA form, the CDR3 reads TGTGCCAGCAGCTTAGTACTAGCGGGGGGACAAGAGACCCAGTACTTC. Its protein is CASSLVLAGGQETQYF.

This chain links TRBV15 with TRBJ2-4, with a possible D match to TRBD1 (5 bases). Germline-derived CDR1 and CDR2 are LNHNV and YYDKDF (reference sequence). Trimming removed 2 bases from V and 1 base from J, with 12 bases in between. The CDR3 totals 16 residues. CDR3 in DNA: TGTGCCACCAGCAGATACAGGATAATGGCCAAAAACATTCAGTACTTC. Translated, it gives CATSRYRIMAKNIQYF.

The DNA for the CDR3 is TGCAGCGTTCCTGGGGCCCGTCGGGAGACCCAGTACTTC. It is translated as CSVPGARRETQYF. The chain joins TRBV29-1 to TRBJ2-5; D possibly corresponds to TRBD1 (5 bases). Germline lookup yields CDR1 SQVTM and CDR2 ANQGSEA. This CDR3 spans 13 amino acids. V was cut by 5 bases and J by 5 bases, with 15 bases left in between.

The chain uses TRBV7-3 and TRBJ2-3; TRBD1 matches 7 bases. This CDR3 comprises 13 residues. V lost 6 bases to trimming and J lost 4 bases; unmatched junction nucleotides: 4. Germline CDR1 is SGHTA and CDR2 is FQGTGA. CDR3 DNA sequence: TGTGCCAGCAGGCCGACAGGGTCAGATACGCAGTATTTT. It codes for CASRPTGSDTQYF.